This note documents a single T cell receptor (beta chain) sequence. What it binds is not known. CDR3 length: 14 amino acids. With 5 bases clipped from V and 8 bases from J, the junction kept 13 bases outside the gene matches. Germline V gene lookup returns CDR1 GTSNPN and CDR2 SVGIG (reference sequence). Produced via immunoSEQ multiplex PCR; TCRdb's table is partial and in-frame only. The sample holds about 140,000 clones. The sample belongs to a study of T cell responses to AZD1222 COVID-19 vaccine. Findings and limits, study-wide: Two AZD1222 administrations were followed by greater Spike-specific TCR breadth and depth. White British ancestry dominated among donors, who included more females, and clonal diversity was possibly underestimated. The study reported that nearly half of spike-specific TCRs target unmutated variant regions. Mapped onto spike, vaccine-associated CD4 TCRs spanned it and were dominant at 160-218 and 743-854.

The chain has TRBV30 and TRBJ1-2; 8 nucleotides line up with TRBD1. The TCR sequence derives from an adult in good health. The sequencing input was peripheral blood. The CDR3 coding sequence is TGTGCCTGGGGCATACAGGGGGTGTTGGGAGGCTACACCTTC. This codes for CAWGIQGVLGGYTF.